One sample yielded the 24 T cell receptor beta chains listed below, sequenced in a study of blood T cell repertoires in COVID-19. Clones were read by immunoSEQ multiplex PCR, and TCRdb kept only the in-frame ones, dropping some. Altogether 150,000 to 200,000 clones are present, 87% being singletons, with the ten largest covering about 12%. Sequences were obtained from peripheral blood. The origin of the receptors is a woman in her 70s with COVID-19, enrolled during active disease.

The chain couples TRBV27 to TRBJ1-4; 7 positions match TRBD1. The V and J ends lost 4 bases and 8 bases, in that order; junction bases with no gene match: 7. CDR3 length: 14 amino acids. Germline V gene data show CDR1 as MNHEY and CDR2 as SMNVEV (reference sequence). The CDR3 DNA is TGTGCCAGCAGTTCCTGGGACAGAGGAGAAAAACTGTTTTTT. Its protein product is CASSSWDRGEKLFF.

This chain joins TRBV7-2 and TRBJ1-5, with a possible D match to TRBD1 (6 bases). V was trimmed by 0 bases and J by 6 bases, leaving 9 bases between them. The CDR3 is made up of 14 amino acids. The germline V gene has CDR1 SGHTA and CDR2 FQGNSA. The CDR3 here is CASSLAGAGQPQHF. In DNA form, the CDR3 reads TGTGCCAGCAGCTTAGCGGGGGCGGGTCAGCCCCAGCATTTT.

This sequence joins TRBV28 and TRBJ2-3; 7 bases match TRBD2. The CDR3 extends over 15 amino acids. The germline V gene encodes CDR1 MDHEN and CDR2 SYDVKM. V gave up 6 bases and J gave up 8 bases; unmatched junction bases: 14. In nucleotides, the CDR3 is TGTGCCAGCAGCCCCTCAATGGGAGGGCCTAGTACGCAGTATTTT. Translating it yields CASSPSMGGPSTQYF.

The J gene is TRBJ2-5, the V gene TRBV7-8; 7 bases line up with TRBD2. V dropped 1 base and J dropped 5; count of bases not matched to a gene: 4. This CDR3 spans 14 amino acids. The V gene's germline CDR1 is SGHVS and CDR2 FQNEAQ. The CDR3 spells CASSLGLAYETQYF. CDR3 DNA: TGTGCCAGCAGCTTAGGACTAGCCTACGAGACCCAGTACTTC.

This clone was seen a few times. The chain is built from TRBV5-4 and TRBJ2-7; 7 positions match TRBD1. Germline loops: CDR1 SGHNT, CDR2 YYREEE (reference sequence). V lost 0 bases, J lost 2 bases, and 5 bases stayed unmatched. The CDR3 sequence is 15 residues long. Written as DNA, the CDR3 is TGTGCCAGCAGCTTGGGACAGGGATTGGCCTACGAGCAGTACTTC. Residues: CASSLGQGLAYEQYF.

The rearrangement joins TRBV3-1 (or the pseudogene TRBV3-2) to TRBJ1-2, with unresolved D. From germline, CDR1 is LGHDT and CDR2 YNNKEL (reference sequence). The length of the CDR3 is 16 residues. Between the trimmed V and J ends, which lost 0 bases and 5 bases, there was a span of 16 bases. The CDR3 DNA reads as TGTGCCAGCAGCCAAGATTTTGGTAAAGTCAGTTATGGCTACACCTTC. Translated, it gives CASSQDFGKVSYGYTF.

The genes are TRBV2 and TRBJ1-2; 7 positions agree with TRBD1. Germline V gene data show CDR1 as SNHLY and CDR2 as FYNNEI. V shed 11 bases and J 3 bases; nucleotides not matched to a gene: 9. The CDR3 extends over 13 amino acids. For the CDR3, the DNA is TGTGCCGGTCGGGGACAGAAAGACTATGGCTACACCTTC. Translating gives CAGRGQKDYGYTF.

The chain is built from TRBV11-2 and TRBJ1-3, with D perhaps matching TRBD1 (6 bases). Trimming took 5 bases from V and 0 from J, leaving 17 bases between them. The CDR3 length is 17 residues. Germline loops: CDR1 SGHAT, CDR2 FQNNGV. The CDR3 loop reads CASSEIQGFSSGNTIYF. Here the CDR3 DNA reads TGTGCCAGCAGCGAGATACAGGGTTTTAGCTCTGGAAACACCATATATTTT.

V gene TRBV19 combines with J gene TRBJ1-4; D may be TRBD1 (5 bases). In germline, CDR1 is LNHDA, CDR2 SQIVND (reference sequence). The ends were cut back, 4 bases at V and 4 bases at J, with 16 bases in the middle. This CDR3 has 16 residues. The CDR3 spells CASSTSGWGVNEKLFF. The CDR3 DNA is TGTGCCAGTAGTACGTCGGGTTGGGGCGTTAATGAAAAACTGTTTTTT.

This clone came up once. The J gene is TRBJ1-2, the V gene TRBV7-2; TRBD1 is a possible D gene (6 bases). The CDR3 loop spans 15 amino acids. V lost 1 base and J 0 bases, leaving 9 bases between the germline ends. Germline CDR1 SGHTA, CDR2 FQGNSA. CDR3 sequence: CASSLEGQTNYGYTF. CDR3 DNA: TGTGCCAGCAGCTTAGAGGGACAAACTAACTATGGCTACACCTTC.

The chain is built from TRBV19 and TRBJ2-7; tentatively, D is TRBD1 (7 bases). Trimming left V 10 bases short and J 2 bases short, with 9 bases between. Germline-derived CDR1 and CDR2 are LNHDA and SQIVND (reference sequence). The CDR3 contains 11 residues. The CDR3 loop reads CATRGAYEQYF. The CDR3 DNA reads as TGTGCCACCAGGGGGGCCTACGAGCAGTACTTC.

V is TRBV3-1 (or the pseudogene TRBV3-2) and J is TRBJ2-1; 9 bases map to TRBD1. CDR1 and CDR2 from the germline V gene are LGHDT and YNNKEL (reference sequence). The CDR3 has 14 amino acids. The V segment lost 4 bases and the J segment 6 bases; nucleotides outside the gene matches: 4. This CDR3 reads CASSRGTGPNEQFF. DNA of the CDR3: TGTGCCAGCAGCCGAGGGACAGGGCCCAATGAGCAGTTCTTC.

The table lists this clone with a few counts. The chain links TRBV5-6 to TRBJ1-4; a weak D match, TRBD1 (5 bases). CDR3 length: 16 residues. In germline, CDR1 is SGHDT, CDR2 YYEEEE. V was cut by 4 bases and J by 4 bases, with 17 bases left in between. CDR3: CASSERFRGINEKLFF. CDR3 in DNA: TGTGCCAGCAGCGAAAGATTTAGGGGCATTAATGAAAAACTGTTTTTT.

CDR3 loop: CASSPRWGWTENTEAFF. CDR3 coding DNA: TGTGCCAGCAGCCCCAGGTGGGGCTGGACGGAGAACACTGAAGCTTTCTTT. The chain has TRBV11-2 and TRBJ1-1, with D possibly TRBD1 on 5 matching bases. In germline, CDR1 is SGHAT, CDR2 FQNNGV. Trimming removed 5 bases at V and 1 base at J, with 20 bases between. This CDR3 is built from 17 residues.

The chain employs TRBV29-1 and TRBJ2-2; unclear D gene. The germline V and J ends were trimmed by 6 bases and 7 bases, with 9 bases remaining between them. CDR1 is SQVTM, CDR2 ANQGSEA, per germline. The CDR3 contains 11 residues. This chain's CDR3 is CSVWFGGELFF. DNA for the CDR3: TGCAGCGTCTGGTTCGGCGGGGAGCTGTTTTTT.

As DNA, the CDR3 is TGTGCCAGTAGTAACGCGAGAACAGCCAAAAACATTCAGTACTTC. Amino acid sequence: CASSNARTAKNIQYF. The gene calls are TRBV19 and TRBJ2-4; D ambiguous. Germline V gene lookup returns CDR1 LNHDA and CDR2 SQIVND (reference sequence). The length of the CDR3 is 15 residues. V was cut by 4 bases and J by 0 bases, with 10 bases left in between.

The J gene is TRBJ2-1, the V gene TRBV2; 9 bases agree with TRBD2. The germline V gene encodes CDR1 SNHLY and CDR2 FYNNEI. There are 15 residues in the CDR3. V was pared by 6 bases and J by 2 bases, with 5 bases of the junction left unmatched. This chain's CDR3 is CASRELAGPYNEQFF. The CDR3 DNA follows: TGTGCCAGCAGGGAGCTAGCGGGACCCTACAATGAGCAGTTCTTC.

The rearrangement links TRBV19 to TRBJ1-5; 9 bases line up with TRBD1. J was trimmed by 4 bases and V by 4 bases; bases with no gene match: 8. The CDR3 is made up of 16 amino acids. CDR1 is LNHDA and CDR2 is SQIVND in the germline V gene (reference sequence). CDR3 amino acids: CASSTLPGQGNQPQHF. CDR3 DNA sequence: TGTGCCAGTAGTACTTTACCGGGACAGGGTAATCAGCCCCAGCATTTT. The variable domain in full, with the rest retrieved from reference TRBV19 and TRBJ1-5, is DGGITQSPKYLFRKEGQNVTLSCEQNLNHDAMYWYRQDPGQGLRLIYYSQIVNDFQKGDIAEGYSVSREKKESFPLTVTSAQKNPTAFYLCASSTLPGQGNQPQHFGDGTRLSIL.

This chain uses TRBV9 with TRBJ2-3; D remains ambiguous. This CDR3 is 14 amino acids long. CDR1 is SGDLS, CDR2 YYNGEE, per germline. V was trimmed by 0 bases and J by 4 bases, leaving 9 bases between them. The CDR3: CASSVVAAADTQYF. CDR3 bases: TGTGCCAGCAGCGTAGTGGCGGCCGCAGATACGCAGTATTTT.

This chain connects TRBV11-2 to TRBJ2-2; 8 bases match TRBD1. Germline V gene lookup returns CDR1 SGHAT and CDR2 FQNNGV. The CDR3 sequence is 13 residues long. V trimming: 10 bases; J trimming: 4 bases; junction bases outside the gene matches: 5. The CDR3 DNA is TGTGCCACCGACAGGGGAGTCACCGGGGAGCTGTTTTTT. Amino acid sequence: CATDRGVTGELFF.

The chain recombines TRBV7-8 with TRBJ2-2; maybe TRBD2 (5 bases). Trimming took off 5 bases at V and 8 bases at J, with 15 bases between the two ends. Germline values: CDR1 SGHVS, CDR2 FQNEAQ. The CDR3 runs to 14 residues. CDR3 nucleotides: TGTGCCAGCAGCCAAAGACTCCCGGGGGGGGAGCTGTTTTTT. This translates into CASSQRLPGGELFF.

This chain links TRBV6-5 with TRBJ1-3; TRBD1 might be the D (6 bases). V dropped 6 bases and J dropped 4 bases, with 13 bases sitting between them. This CDR3 comprises 14 residues. Germline assignment: CDR1 MNHEY and CDR2 SVGAGI. CDR3 region: CASSLGTPGNTIYF. CDR3 nucleotide sequence: TGTGCCAGCAGCCTCGGGACACCCGGAAACACCATATATTTT.

The chain has TRBV28 and TRBJ2-7; 7 nucleotides line up with TRBD1. V trimming: 3 bases; J trimming: 0 bases; junction bases outside the gene matches: 14. CDR1 is MDHEN and CDR2 is SYDVKM in the germline V gene. The CDR3 has 18 residues. The CDR3 sequence is CASSFPPGTEKYSYEQYF. The CDR3 bases are TGTGCCAGCAGTTTCCCCCCTGGGACAGAGAAATACTCCTACGAGCAGTACTTC.

This clone appeared once. This chain links TRBV7-2 with TRBJ1-2, with 7 bases matching TRBD1. The germline V gene encodes CDR1 SGHTA and CDR2 FQGNSA. The CDR3 consists of 13 residues. V lost 5 bases and J lost 3; bases outside the gene matches: 3. CDR3 protein: CASSQDRYYGYTF. CDR3 in DNA: TGTGCCAGCAGCCAGGACAGGTACTATGGCTACACCTTC.